The T cell receptor (beta chain) described here comes from a study of blood T cell repertoires in COVID-19. Clones were sequenced by immunoSEQ multiplex PCR, and TCRdb holds only the in-frame ones, with some missing. The sample includes approximately 180,000 clones, around three quarters of them seen just once. Germline loops: CDR1 SGHRS, CDR2 YFSETQ. Trimming took off 0 bases at V and 9 bases at J, with 13 bases between the two ends. This CDR3 is 14 amino acids long. The J gene is TRBJ2-1, the V gene TRBV5-1, with D possibly being TRBD2 (6 bases). The source is a woman between 45 and 65 years old with acute COVID-19. Specimen: PBMCs or T cells enriched from blood (not recorded which). The CDR3 DNA is TGCGCCAGCAGCTTGGAGTCGGGGGAGGTTGAGCAGTTCTTC. Protein sequence: CASSLESGEVEQFF.